This TCR beta chain was sequenced for a study of cytomegalovirus exposure and HLA in healthy donors. The CDR3 is 14 residues long. V lost 1 base and J lost 1, with 5 bases in between. Germline-derived CDR1 and CDR2 are SGHTA and FQGNSA. Findings and caveats of the study: Likely technical artifact: a cluster of highly shared sequence variants. Analyzed later, most CMV-associated TCR beta chains appeared HLA-restricted.

Use of 60 Vbeta and 13 Jbeta primers characterized the PCR. Sequenced by immunoSEQ multiplex PCR; TCRdb stores in-frame clones only, minus some. This sample has some 65,000 clones, with 70% to 80% found just once. As to this clone: Its antigen is not known.

This TCR was sampled from a girl between 10 and 17 years old in good health and CMV-seropositive. Sequencing was done on a sample of PBMCs. V usage is TRBV7-2 and J usage is TRBJ1-5; D possibly corresponds to TRBD1 (5 bases). CDR3 nucleotide sequence: TGTGCCAGCAGCTTAGGACAGAGCAATCAGCCCCAGCATTTT. It is translated as CASSLGQSNQPQHF.